A selection of T cell receptor beta chains follows, all from one sample in a study of cytomegalovirus exposure and HLA in healthy donors. Clones were read by immunoSEQ multiplex PCR, and TCRdb kept only the in-frame ones, dropping some. The sample yields more than 150,000 clones, 80% to 90% seen once. Sequences were obtained from PBMCs. The receptors come from a woman between 18 and 30 years old in good health and CMV-seronegative. The CDR3 runs from the conserved cysteine through the conserved F or W. The D gene is left open where the match is weak. Clone size, where shown, is once, few, many, or a class for clones that have expanded.

v_call	clone_size	j_call	d_call	cdr3_nt	cdr3_aa
TRBV5-4	NA	TRBJ1-4	TRBD1	TGTGCCAGCAGCTTGCTTGGACAGGGGTCTGAAAAACTGTTTTTT	CASSLLGQGSEKLFF
TRBV14	few	TRBJ1-4	TRBD1	TGTGCCAGCAGCCAAGAAGACAGGGGGGGTGAAAAACTGTTTTTT	CASSQEDRGGEKLFF
TRBV6-5	NA	TRBJ2-7	NA	TGTGCCAGCACCCAGGGCGGGGAAGCCTACGAGCAGTACTTC	CASTQGGEAYEQYF
TRBV19	NA	TRBJ2-5	TRBD2	TGTGCCAGTAGTGAGCGGGGCACCCAAGAGACCCAGTACTTC	CASSERGTQETQYF
TRBV10-3	NA	TRBJ2-1	TRBD2	TGTGCCATCACCCGGGGGGAGAATGAGCAGTTCTTC	CAITRGENEQFF
TRBV2	NA	TRBJ2-2	TRBD2	TGTGCCAGCAGACTAGCGGTCCCTTCGGGGGAGCTGTTTTTT	CASRLAVPSGELFF
TRBV11-2	NA	TRBJ2-1	NA	TGTGCCAGCAGTATAGGGGCGAATGAGCAGTTCTTC	CASSIGANEQFF
TRBV19	once	TRBJ1-3	NA	TGTGCCAGTAGTTGGTGGAGCGCTGGAAACACCATATATTTT	CASSWWSAGNTIYF
TRBV10-3	NA	TRBJ2-7	TRBD2	TGTGCCATCAGTGATGTGACTAGCCCAACGTACGAGCAGTACTTC	CAISDVTSPTYEQYF
TRBV18	NA	TRBJ2-7	TRBD2	TGTGCCAGCTCACCCCCGGGACTACCCTTCGAGCAGTACTTC	CASSPPGLPFEQYF
TRBV6-1	few	TRBJ2-6	TRBD1	TGTGCCAGCAGTGAAGCAGACAGGGTTGAGGGGGCCAACGTCCTGACTTTC	CASSEADRVEGANVLTF
TRBV5-1	once	TRBJ1-6	NA	TGCGCCAGCAGCTCCAGGGGCCTTCTTAATTCACCCCTCCACTTT	CASSSRGLLNSPLHF
TRBV14	many	TRBJ1-2	NA	TGTGCCAGCAGCCGACAGGTGGGGTCCGGCTACACCTTC	CASSRQVGSGYTF
TRBV5-1	few	TRBJ2-5	TRBD1	TGCGCCAGCAGATTCGACGGACAGGTACAAGAGACCCAGTACTTC	CASRFDGQVQETQYF
TRBV7-6	NA	TRBJ2-5	NA	TGTGCCAGCGGTAGAGAGACCCAGTACTTC	CASGRETQYF
TRBV15	NA	TRBJ2-4	NA	TGTGCCACCAGCAGAGGGGGACTAGCCAAAAACATTCAGTACTTC	CATSRGGLAKNIQYF
TRBV9	NA	TRBJ2-5	TRBD1	TGTGCCAGCAGCGAGGGACAGGCAACCCAAGAGACCCAGTACTTC	CASSEGQATQETQYF
TRBV27	NA	TRBJ2-7	NA	TGTGCCAGCAGTTTATTAAACAGCTACGAGCAGTACTTC	CASSLLNSYEQYF
TRBV27	NA	TRBJ2-5	NA	TGTGCCAGCAGTTCCCTCTTTCTCGGGGGGCTGGAGACCCAGTACTTC	CASSSLFLGGLETQYF
TRBV30	once	TRBJ2-2	TRBD1	TGTGCCAGCCACAGGGGGAAGACCGGGGAGCTGTTTTTT	CASHRGKTGELFF
TRBV6-5	NA	TRBJ1-1	TRBD1	TGTGCCAGCAAGACAGGGCCGAACACTGAAGCTTTCTTT	CASKTGPNTEAFF
TRBV5-6	NA	TRBJ2-7	NA	TGTGCCAGCAGCCGGATGGGGCCTAGGGAGCAGTACTTC	CASSRMGPREQYF
TRBV5-4	few	TRBJ2-3	NA	TGTGCCAGCAGCTTGGCAGGGCCCACAGATACGCAGTATTTT	CASSLAGPTDTQYF
TRBV28	NA	TRBJ1-5	TRBD1	TGTGCCAGCAGTGGGGACAGCCTCAATCAGCCCCAGCATTTT	CASSGDSLNQPQHF
TRBV11-1	once	TRBJ2-7	TRBD2	TGTGCCACCGCGACTAGCGGGGCTTCCTACGAGCAGTACTTC	CATATSGASYEQYF
TRBV28	NA	TRBJ1-4	NA	TGTGCCAGTAAGACAGCCGGGGGGGAAAAACTGTTTTTT	CASKTAGGEKLFF
TRBV30	NA	TRBJ1-6	TRBD1	TGTGCCTGGAGTATACAGGGGTCATATTCACCCCTCCACTTT	CAWSIQGSYSPLHF
TRBV6-6	NA	TRBJ1-5	NA	TGTGCCAGCAGTCCCCCCCGGGCGGGGGCGGATCAGCCCCAGCATTTT	CASSPPRAGADQPQHF
TRBV7-6	NA	TRBJ2-7	TRBD2	TGTGCCAGCAGCTTAGGACTAGCGGCCGAGCAGTACTTC	CASSLGLAAEQYF
TRBV25-1	NA	TRBJ2-7	NA	TGTGCCAGCAGCCCCGCGGACGGGAGCTCCTACGAGCAGTACTTC	CASSPADGSSYEQYF
TRBV28	NA	TRBJ2-7	NA	TGTGCCAGCAGTTTATCCCCAAACTACGAGCAGTACTTC	CASSLSPNYEQYF
TRBV6-5	NA	TRBJ1-2	NA	TGTGCCAGCAGTTGGACAGTGGGATTTGGCTACACCTTC	CASSWTVGFGYTF
TRBV6-1	NA	TRBJ2-7	NA	TGTGCCAGCAGCCAAGAGGGGGGGGCCCTGACCGAGCAGTACTTC	CASSQEGGALTEQYF
TRBV5-6	NA	TRBJ1-2	NA	TGTGCCAGCAGCTTGGGGGGGGAATATGGCTACACCTTC	CASSLGGEYGYTF
TRBV9	NA	TRBJ1-2	TRBD1	TGTGCCAGCAGCAGGACAGGCTTAGGGGAAGGCTACACCTTC	CASSRTGLGEGYTF
TRBV27	NA	TRBJ2-1	NA	TGTGCCAGCAGTTTACAGCGGCGAGCCTACAATGAGCAGTTCTTC	CASSLQRRAYNEQFF
TRBV28	NA	TRBJ1-3	TRBD1	TGTGCCAGCAGGCCCAGGGGGAGGACCATATATTTT	CASRPRGRTIYF
TRBV30	NA	TRBJ1-1	NA	TGTGCCTGGAGTCCGACAGGCGCTGAAGCTTTCTTT	CAWSPTGAEAFF
TRBV5-5	NA	TRBJ1-2	NA	TGTGCCAGCAGCTTGGATTTTCCAGGGGATGGAAATGGCTACACCTTC	CASSLDFPGDGNGYTF
TRBV7-2	NA	TRBJ2-3	TRBD2	TGTGCCAGCAGCTTCGGGACTAGCGGGAGGGGTAGTACGCAGTATTTT	CASSFGTSGRGSTQYF
TRBV5-1	NA	TRBJ1-6	TRBD1	TGCGCCAGCAGCTGGGACAGGGGGCCTAATTCACCCCTCCACTTT	CASSWDRGPNSPLHF
TRBV30	NA	TRBJ1-2	TRBD1	TGTGCCTGGAGTTATGACAGGGGACGTAACTATGGCTACACCTTC	CAWSYDRGRNYGYTF
TRBV4-2	NA	TRBJ2-2	NA	TGTGCCAGCAGCCAAGCAGGGATCACCGGGGAGCTGTTTTTT	CASSQAGITGELFF